This TCR beta chain was recovered during a study of identical twins. MiXCR was run by TCRdb on the 5' RACE reads, yielding one entry per CDR3 protein. The table has roughly 770,000 distinct CDR3 sequences, over 15% seen once; the top ten hold over 10%. This clonotype showed up just a few times. The sample also formed part of further work on T cells expressing NK-cell markers.

What was sequenced was PBMCs. The clonotype originates from a woman aged 18-30 years in good health.

CDR3 DNA: TGTGCCAGCAGGTCGGTAGGGGGGCGCAATGAGCAGTTCTTC. Translating gives CASRSVGGRNEQFF. The rearrangement joins TRBV12-3 or TRBV12-4 to TRBJ2-1; perhaps D is TRBD1 or TRBD2 (6 bases each). This CDR3 has 14 residues. The V gene lost 6 bases and the J gene lost 6 bases, with 15 bases spanning the gap.